This TCR beta chain derives from a study of blood T cell repertoires in COVID-19. The overall study: Acute and convalescent COVID-19 samples came from the United States, Italy and Spain. Nucleic acid was either cDNA or gDNA, and it came from T cells, B-cell-depleted T cells, or PBMCs.

Study processing details: Amplification of reference gene primers was used by the study to estimate nucleated cell counts. Repertoires were generated with immunoSEQ multiplex PCR, while TCRdb's copy carries only in-frame clones and drops some. V and J calls and clone size are copied from that table; D and trimming were computed from the DNA. The sample has roughly 120,000 clones, 85% to 90% seen once. Between the trimmed V and J ends, which lost 4 bases and 6 bases, there was a span of 12 bases. The CDR3 extends over 13 amino acids. Germline values: CDR1 SGHTA, CDR2 FQGTGA. The receptor was isolated from a man in his 70s who had recovered from COVID-19. The sequencing input was peripheral blood. V and J are TRBV7-3 and TRBJ1-1; a weak D match, TRBD1 (6 bases). Here the CDR3 reads CASSWGPGAEAFF. The CDR3 DNA reads as TGTGCCAGCAGCTGGGGGCCCGGAGCTGAAGCTTTCTTT.